One sample yielded the 3 T cell receptor beta chains listed below, sequenced in a study of technical replicates of blood from four donors. Sequenced by immunoSEQ multiplex PCR; TCRdb stores in-frame clones only, minus some. The table records fewer than 70,000 clones, 94% of them present only once. Sequenced sample: T cells isolated from PBMCs. Receptors originate from a human donor in good health.

The chain joins TRBV14 to TRBJ1-1; D gene unclear. Germline V gene lookup returns CDR1 SGHDN and CDR2 FVKESK. The CDR3 extends over 13 amino acids. V was trimmed by 3 bases and J by 3 bases, leaving 8 bases between them. The CDR3 region is CASSQEWYTEAFF. The CDR3 bases are TGTGCCAGCAGCCAGGAGTGGTACACTGAAGCTTTCTTT.

The chain couples TRBV7-9 to TRBJ1-5; weak D call: TRBD1 (6 bases). V lost 5 bases, J lost 6 bases, and 14 bases lay in between. Germline V gene lookup returns CDR1 SEHNR and CDR2 FQNEAQ (reference sequence). The CDR3 runs to 14 residues. CDR3 sequence: CASSPEPGVQPQHF. DNA for the CDR3: TGTGCCAGCAGCCCGGAGCCAGGGGTTCAGCCCCAGCATTTT.

The genes are TRBV28 and TRBJ1-4, with 8 bases lining up with TRBD1. Trimming cost V 4 bases and J 6 bases; bases outside gene matches: 7. Germline V gives CDR1 MDHEN, CDR2 SYDVKM. The CDR3 sequence is 15 residues long. In DNA, the CDR3 is TGTGCCAGCAGTTCCTCAGGGGGCGCTTATGAAAAACTGTTTTTT. This encodes CASSSSGGAYEKLFF.